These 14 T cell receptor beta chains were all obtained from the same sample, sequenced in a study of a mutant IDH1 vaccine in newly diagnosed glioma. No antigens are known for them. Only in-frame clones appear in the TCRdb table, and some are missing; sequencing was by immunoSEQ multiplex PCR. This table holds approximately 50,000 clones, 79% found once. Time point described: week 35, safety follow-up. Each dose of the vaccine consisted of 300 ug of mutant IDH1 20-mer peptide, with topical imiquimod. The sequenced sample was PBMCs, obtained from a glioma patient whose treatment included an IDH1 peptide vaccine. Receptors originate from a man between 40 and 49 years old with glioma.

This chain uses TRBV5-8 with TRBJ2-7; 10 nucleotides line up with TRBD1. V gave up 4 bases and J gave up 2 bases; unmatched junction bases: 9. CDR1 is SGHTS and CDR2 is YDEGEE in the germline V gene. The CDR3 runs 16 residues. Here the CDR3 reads CASSRNRDRGTYEQYF. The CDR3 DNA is TGTGCCAGCAGCCGCAACCGGGACAGGGGAACCTACGAGCAGTACTTC.

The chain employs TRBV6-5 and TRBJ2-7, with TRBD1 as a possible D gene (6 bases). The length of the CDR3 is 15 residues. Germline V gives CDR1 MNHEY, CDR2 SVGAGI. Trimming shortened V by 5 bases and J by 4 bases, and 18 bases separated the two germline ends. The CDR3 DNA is TGTGCCAGCAGTACTAGACAGGAGTCGGAATACGAGCAGTACTTC. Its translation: CASSTRQESEYEQYF.

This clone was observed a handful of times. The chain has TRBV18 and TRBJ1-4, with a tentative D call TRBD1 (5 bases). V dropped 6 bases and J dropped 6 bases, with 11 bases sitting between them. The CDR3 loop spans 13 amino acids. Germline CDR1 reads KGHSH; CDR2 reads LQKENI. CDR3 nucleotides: TGTGCCAGCTCCCCAATCAGGGATGAAAAACTGTTTTTT. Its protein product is CASSPIRDEKLFF.

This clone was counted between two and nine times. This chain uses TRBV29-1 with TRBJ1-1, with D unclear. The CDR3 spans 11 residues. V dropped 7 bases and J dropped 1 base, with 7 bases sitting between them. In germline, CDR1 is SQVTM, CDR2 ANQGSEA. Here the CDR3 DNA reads TGCAGCGCATCCTGGAACACTGAAGCTTTCTTT. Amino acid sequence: CSASWNTEAFF.

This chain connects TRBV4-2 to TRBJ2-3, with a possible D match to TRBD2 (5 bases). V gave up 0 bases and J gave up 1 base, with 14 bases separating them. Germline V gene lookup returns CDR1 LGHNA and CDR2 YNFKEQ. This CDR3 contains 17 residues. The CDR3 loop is CASSQDSVRTGTDTQYF. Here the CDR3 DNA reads TGTGCCAGCAGCCAAGATTCGGTGAGGACTGGCACAGATACGCAGTATTTT.

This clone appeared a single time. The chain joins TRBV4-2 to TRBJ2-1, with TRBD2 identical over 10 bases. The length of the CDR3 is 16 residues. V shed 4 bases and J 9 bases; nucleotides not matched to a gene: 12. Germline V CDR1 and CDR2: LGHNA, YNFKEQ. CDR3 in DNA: TGTGCCAGCAGCCCCCTACGGGGTAGCGGGGGGACTGAGCAGTTCTTC. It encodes CASSPLRGSGGTEQFF.

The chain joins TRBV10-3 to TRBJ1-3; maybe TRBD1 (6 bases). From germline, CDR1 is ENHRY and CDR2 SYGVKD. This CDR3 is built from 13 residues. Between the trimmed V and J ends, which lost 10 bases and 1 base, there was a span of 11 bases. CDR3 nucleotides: TGTGCCACCAGGACAGCATCTGGAAACACCATATATTTT. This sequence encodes CATRTASGNTIYF.

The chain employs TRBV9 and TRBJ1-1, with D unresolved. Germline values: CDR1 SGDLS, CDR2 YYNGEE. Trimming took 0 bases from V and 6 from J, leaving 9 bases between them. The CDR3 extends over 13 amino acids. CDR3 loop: CASSVVGEAEAFF. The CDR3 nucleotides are TGTGCCAGCAGCGTAGTGGGAGAGGCTGAAGCTTTCTTT.

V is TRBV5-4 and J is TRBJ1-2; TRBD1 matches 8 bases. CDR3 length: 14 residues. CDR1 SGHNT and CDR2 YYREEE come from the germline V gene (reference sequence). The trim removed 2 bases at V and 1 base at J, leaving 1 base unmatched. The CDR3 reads CASSLQGVNYGYTF. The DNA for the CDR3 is TGTGCCAGCAGCTTACAGGGGGTTAACTATGGCTACACCTTC.

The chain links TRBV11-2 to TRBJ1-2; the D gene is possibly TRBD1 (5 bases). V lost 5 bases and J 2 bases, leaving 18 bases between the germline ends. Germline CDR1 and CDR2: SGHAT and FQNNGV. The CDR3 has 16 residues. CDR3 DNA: TGTGCCAGCAGCCCGACCTTGGGAGGGGCCAACTATGGCTACACCTTC. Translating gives CASSPTLGGANYGYTF.

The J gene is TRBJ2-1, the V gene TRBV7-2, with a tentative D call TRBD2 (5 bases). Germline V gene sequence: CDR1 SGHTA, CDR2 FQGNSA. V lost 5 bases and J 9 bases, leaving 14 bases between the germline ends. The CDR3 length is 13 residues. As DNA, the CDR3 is TGTGCCAGCAGCACTCAGCGGAATACTGAGCAGTTCTTC. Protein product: CASSTQRNTEQFF.

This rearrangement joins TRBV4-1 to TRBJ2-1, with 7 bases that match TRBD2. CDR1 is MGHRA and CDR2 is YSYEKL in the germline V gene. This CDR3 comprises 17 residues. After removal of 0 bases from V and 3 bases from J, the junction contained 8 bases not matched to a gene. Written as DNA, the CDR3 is TGCGCCAGCAGCCAAGATCCCCCAGCGGGGAGCTACAATGAGCAGTTCTTC. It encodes CASSQDPPAGSYNEQFF.

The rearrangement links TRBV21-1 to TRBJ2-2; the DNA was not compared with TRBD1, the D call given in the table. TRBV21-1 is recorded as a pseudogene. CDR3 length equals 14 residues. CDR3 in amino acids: CASRDRDGTGELFF. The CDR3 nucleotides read TGTGCCAGCAGGGACAGGGACGGCACCGGGGAGCTGTTTTTT.

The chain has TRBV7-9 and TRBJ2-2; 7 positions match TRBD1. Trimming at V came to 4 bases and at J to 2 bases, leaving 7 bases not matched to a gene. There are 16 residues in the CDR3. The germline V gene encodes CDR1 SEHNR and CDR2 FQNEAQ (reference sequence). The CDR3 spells CASSWVRGGNTGELFF. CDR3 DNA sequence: TGTGCCAGCAGCTGGGTACGAGGGGGCAACACCGGGGAGCTGTTTTTT.